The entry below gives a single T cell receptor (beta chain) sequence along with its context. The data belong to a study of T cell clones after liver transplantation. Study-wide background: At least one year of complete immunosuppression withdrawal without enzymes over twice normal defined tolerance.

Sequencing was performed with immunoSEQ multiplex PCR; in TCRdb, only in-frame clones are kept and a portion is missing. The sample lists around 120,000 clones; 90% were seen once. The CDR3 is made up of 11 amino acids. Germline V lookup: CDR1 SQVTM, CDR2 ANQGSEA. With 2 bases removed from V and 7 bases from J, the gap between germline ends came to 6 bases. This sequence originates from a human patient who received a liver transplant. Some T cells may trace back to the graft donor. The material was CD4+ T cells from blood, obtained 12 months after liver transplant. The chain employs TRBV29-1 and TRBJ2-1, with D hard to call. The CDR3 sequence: CSVEPLNEQFF. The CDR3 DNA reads TGCAGCGTTGAACCCTTAAATGAGCAGTTCTTC.